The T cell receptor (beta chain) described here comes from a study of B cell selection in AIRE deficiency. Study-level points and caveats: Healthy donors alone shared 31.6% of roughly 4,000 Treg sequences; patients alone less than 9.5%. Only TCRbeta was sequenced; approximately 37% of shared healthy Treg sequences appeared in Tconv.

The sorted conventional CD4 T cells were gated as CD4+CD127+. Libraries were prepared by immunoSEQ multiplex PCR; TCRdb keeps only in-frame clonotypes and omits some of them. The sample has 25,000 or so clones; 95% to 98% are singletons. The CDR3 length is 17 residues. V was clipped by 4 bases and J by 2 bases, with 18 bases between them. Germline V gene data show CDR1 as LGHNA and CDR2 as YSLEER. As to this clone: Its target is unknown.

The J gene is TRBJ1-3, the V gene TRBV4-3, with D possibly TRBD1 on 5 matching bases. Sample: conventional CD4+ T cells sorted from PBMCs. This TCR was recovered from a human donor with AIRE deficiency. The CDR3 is CASSPKGRGVTGNTIYF. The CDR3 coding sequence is TGCGCCAGCAGCCCGAAGGGGCGCGGAGTTACTGGAAACACCATATATTTT.